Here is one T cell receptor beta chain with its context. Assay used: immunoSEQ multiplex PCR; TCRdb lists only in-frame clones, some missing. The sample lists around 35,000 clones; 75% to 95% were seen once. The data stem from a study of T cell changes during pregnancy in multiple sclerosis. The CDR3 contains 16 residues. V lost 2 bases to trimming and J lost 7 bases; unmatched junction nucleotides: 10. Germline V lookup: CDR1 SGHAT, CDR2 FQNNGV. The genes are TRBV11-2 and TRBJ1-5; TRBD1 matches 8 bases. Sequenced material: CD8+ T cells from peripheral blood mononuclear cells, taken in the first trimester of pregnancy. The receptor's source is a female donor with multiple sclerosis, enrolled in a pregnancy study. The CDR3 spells CASSLSTGGYDQPQHF. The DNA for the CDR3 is TGTGCCAGCAGCTTATCCACAGGGGGATATGACCAGCCCCAGCATTTT. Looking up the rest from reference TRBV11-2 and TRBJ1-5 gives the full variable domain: EAGVAQSPRYKIIEKRQSVAFWCNPISGHATLYWYQQILGQGPKLLIQFQNNGVVDDSQLPKDRFSAERLKGVDSTLKIQPAKLEDSAVYLCASSLSTGGYDQPQHFGDGTRLSIL.